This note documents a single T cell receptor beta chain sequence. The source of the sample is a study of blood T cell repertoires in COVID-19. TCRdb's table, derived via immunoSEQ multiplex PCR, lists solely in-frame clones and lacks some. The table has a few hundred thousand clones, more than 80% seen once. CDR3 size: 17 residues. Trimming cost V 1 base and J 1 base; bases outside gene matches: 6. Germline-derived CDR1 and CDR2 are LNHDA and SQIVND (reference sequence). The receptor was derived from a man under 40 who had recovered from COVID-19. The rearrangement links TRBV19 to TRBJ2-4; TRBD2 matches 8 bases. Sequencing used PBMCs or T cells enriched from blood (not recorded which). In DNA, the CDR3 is TGTGCCAGTAGTATAGCGGGCGCGGGAGGTGCCAAAAACATTCAGTACTTC. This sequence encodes CASSIAGAGGAKNIQYF.